The 15 T cell receptor beta chains reported below all come from one sample, sequenced in a study of shared clonotypes between healthy human individuals. TCRdb's table, derived via immunoSEQ multiplex PCR, lists solely in-frame clones and lacks some. The repertoire holds hundreds of thousands of clones, with around two thirds as singletons. Sequenced sample: memory CD4+ T cells sorted from blood. The subset denotes: CD45RA-negative fraction. The receptors originated from a woman aged 25-40 years in good health.

The chain recombines TRBV6-1 with TRBJ2-7, with 9 positions matching TRBD2. The CDR3 loop spans 16 amino acids. The germline CDR1 and CDR2 sequences are MNHNS and SASEGT. V dropped 3 bases and J dropped 4; count of bases not matched to a gene: 10. CDR3 bases: TGTGCCAGCAGTGACCCGTCCGCGGGAGGGAAGTACGAGCAGTACTTC. This gives the protein CASSDPSAGGKYEQYF.

This chain links TRBV6-1 with TRBJ1-3; D call uncertain. The CDR3 contains 11 residues. V was cut by 4 bases and J by 7 bases, with 5 bases left in between. In germline, CDR1 is MNHNS, CDR2 SASEGT. CDR3 DNA: TGTGCCAGCAGTGTGGTTAACACCATATATTTT. Translation gives CASSVVNTIYF.

This clone was counted at least ten times. J is TRBJ2-3 and V is TRBV2; 9 bases agree with TRBD2. Germline V gene sequence: CDR1 SNHLY, CDR2 FYNNEI. This CDR3 is 18 amino acids long. V shed 2 bases, J shed 2 bases, and the junction held 11 bases outside the gene matches. The CDR3 reads CASSETASGINPTDTQYF. As DNA, the CDR3 is TGTGCCAGCAGTGAAACGGCTAGCGGGATAAATCCCACAGATACGCAGTATTTT.

For this clone: Other DNA sequences in the sample encode the same CDR3. The J gene is TRBJ2-1, the V gene TRBV29-1, with a weak D call TRBD1 (6 bases). CDR3 length equals 14 residues. Germline CDR1 reads SQVTM; CDR2 reads ANQGSEA. V was cut by 4 bases and J by 0 bases, with 10 bases left in between. CDR3 coding DNA: TGCAGCGTTGTGGGGACAAGCTCCTACAATGAGCAGTTCTTC. Its translation: CSVVGTSSYNEQFF.

For this clone: Distinct nucleotide sequences in the sample also encode this CDR3. V and J are TRBV7-2 and TRBJ2-3; D gene unclear. The CDR3 contains 14 residues. From germline, CDR1 is SGHTA and CDR2 FQGNSA. V lost 0 bases and J 2 bases, leaving 6 bases between the germline ends. The CDR3 is CASSLALATDTQYF. CDR3 DNA: TGTGCCAGCAGCTTAGCCCTTGCCACAGATACGCAGTATTTT.

The gene calls are TRBV5-6 and TRBJ2-3, with 7 bases aligning to TRBD2. The CDR3 totals 17 residues. Trimming removed 2 bases from V and 2 bases from J; junction bases left unmatched: 11. CDR1 is SGHDT, CDR2 YYEEEE, per germline. The CDR3 DNA reads as TGTGCCAGCAGCTTCCTGTTGGCTAGCGGACTCACAGATACGCAGTATTTT. The encoded protein is CASSFLLASGLTDTQYF. Using reference TRBV5-6 and TRBJ2-3 for the parts outside the CDR3, the full variable domain is DAGVTQSPTHLIKTRGQQVTLRCSPKSGHDTVSWYQQALGQGPQFIFQYYEEEERQRGNFPDRFSGHQFPNYSSELNVNALLLGDSALYLCASSFLLASGLTDTQYFGPGTRLTVL.

This chain connects TRBV11-2 to TRBJ1-2, with D possibly TRBD1 on 5 matching bases. Per germline, CDR1 SGHAT and CDR2 FQNNGV. CDR3 length equals 15 residues. V dropped 6 bases and J dropped 5 bases, with 19 bases sitting between them. CDR3 DNA: TGTGCCAGCAGTCTCACAGGTGAATCACCGTATGGCTACACCTTC. Translated: CASSLTGESPYGYTF. The full variable domain, in which reference TRBV11-2 and TRBJ1-2 provide the parts outside the CDR3, is EAGVAQSPRYKIIEKRQSVAFWCNPISGHATLYWYQQILGQGPKLLIQFQNNGVVDDSQLPKDRFSAERLKGVDSTLKIQPAKLEDSAVYLCASSLTGESPYGYTFGSGTRLTVV.

The chain employs TRBV19 and TRBJ2-6; 8 bases are a match to TRBD1. Germline assignment: CDR1 LNHDA and CDR2 SQIVND (reference sequence). The CDR3 consists of 16 residues. V lost 3 bases and J lost 4; bases outside the gene matches: 5. The CDR3 DNA sequence: TGTGCCAGTAGTATGGCGACAGGGGTGGGGGCCAACGTCCTGACTTTC. This sequence encodes CASSMATGVGANVLTF.

The chain is built from TRBV4-1 and TRBJ2-1; TRBD1 is a possible D gene (6 bases). V was clipped by 6 bases and J by 0 bases, with 21 bases between them. The germline CDR1 and CDR2 sequences are MGHRA and YSYEKL. This CDR3 is built from 18 residues. The CDR3 region is CASSRSTPGASSYNEQFF. The CDR3 nucleotides are TGCGCCAGCAGTCGAAGCACCCCAGGGGCCAGCTCCTACAATGAGCAGTTCTTC.

This chain links TRBV6-6 with TRBJ1-6; D is ambiguous. The CDR3 is 16 amino acids. Germline V gene sequence: CDR1 MNHNY, CDR2 SVGAGI (reference sequence). V dropped 2 bases and J dropped 7 bases, with 15 bases sitting between them. As DNA, the CDR3 is TGTGCCAGCAGTTACCGACCGGGGTTTGGGAATTCACCCCTCCACTTT. This sequence encodes CASSYRPGFGNSPLHF.

The chain carries TRBV29-1 and TRBJ2-1; possibly TRBD2 for D (6 bases). Germline V lookup: CDR1 SQVTM, CDR2 ANQGSEA. This CDR3 region has 10 residues. V lost 6 bases to trimming and J lost 10 bases, with 10 bases between them. The CDR3 protein is CSVVAVEQFF. The CDR3 nucleotides read TGCAGCGTGGTAGCGGTGGAGCAGTTCTTC.

In its sample, this clone was seen a few times. The chain carries TRBV25-1 and TRBJ2-5; D unclear. Trimming took 5 bases from V and 5 from J, leaving 21 bases between them. The CDR3 totals 16 residues. Germline assignment: CDR1 MGHDK and CDR2 SYGVNS. CDR3 in DNA: TGTGCCAGCAGTATCTCTAGGGAACACAATTGGGAGACCCAGTACTTC. Amino acids: CASSISREHNWETQYF.

This clone was counted once. It may be a read error: a sequence one base away is much more abundant. The same CDR3 is also encoded by other DNA sequences in this sample. The rearrangement uses TRBV5-1 and TRBJ2-7; D might be TRBD1 (7 bases). The length of the CDR3 is 14 residues. Trimming removed 5 bases at V and 5 bases at J, with 17 bases between. CDR1 and CDR2 (germline): SGHRS, YFSETQ. The chain's CDR3 is CASSLTGTGDEQYF. As DNA, the CDR3 is TGCGCCAGCAGTTTGACAGGGACGGGGGACGAGCAGTACTTC.

This clone was found many times. V gene TRBV2 combines with J gene TRBJ2-3; 7 bases are shared with TRBD1. Trimming cost V 4 bases and J 2 bases; bases outside gene matches: 3. There are 14 residues in the CDR3. CDR1 is SNHLY, CDR2 FYNNEI, per germline. The CDR3 here is CASSGGQPTDTQYF. CDR3 coding DNA: TGTGCCAGCAGTGGGGGACAGCCCACAGATACGCAGTATTTT.

The CDR3 DNA sequence: TGCGCCAGCAGAAGGAGTGCCGTCACTGAAGCTTTCTTT. Protein product: CASRRSAVTEAFF. The V and J genes are TRBV10-2 and TRBJ1-1; D uncertain. The CDR3 covers 13 residues. The germline gives CDR1 WSHSY, CDR2 SAAADI. V was trimmed by 6 bases and J by 4 bases, leaving 12 bases between them.